This T cell receptor (beta chain) came from a study of T-cell reconstitution after alpha-beta-depleted transplantation in children. This clonotype was seen many times. Unique molecular identifiers were built into the TCRbeta library. TCRdb re-analysed the PCR reads in MiXCR, keeping a single row per CDR3 protein. The data hold about 350,000 distinct CDR3 sequences, with roughly 13% observed a single time. From germline, CDR1 is MGHRA and CDR2 YSYEKL. The CDR3 sequence is 16 residues long. Trimming took 0 bases from V and 10 from J; bases not matched to a gene: 9. The V call is TRBV4-1, the J call TRBJ2-1, with 10 bases lining up with TRBD2. This receptor was identified in a human donor who donated a stem cell graft to a child with Fanconi anemia. This specimen consisted of PBMCs, obtained from the stem cell graft. The CDR3 protein is CASSQDRTSGQWEQFF. CDR3 coding DNA: TGCGCCAGCAGCCAAGATCGGACTAGCGGCCAATGGGAGCAGTTCTTC.